There are a few counts of the clone carrying this T cell receptor beta chain. Its antigen is undetermined. The sample comes from a study of T-cell reconstitution after alpha-beta-depleted transplantation in children. The TCRbeta library was prepared with unique molecular identifiers. One entry per CDR3 protein, called by TCRdb with MiXCR from the PCR reads. The sample includes around 700,000 distinct CDR3 sequences, about an eighth of them seen just once. Findings of the study overall: Roughly two months post-transplant, alpha-beta T cells reportedly originated from several hundred graft clones that had expanded.

The specimen comprised PBMCs, sampled before TCRalphabeta/CD19-depleted stem cell transplant. The source of this sequence is a girl aged 2 to 9 with congenital amegakaryocytic thrombocytopenia, due to receive a stem cell transplant.

Here the CDR3 DNA reads TGTGCCAGCAGCTTAGTCATCGGGGCCCCCTACGAGCAGTACTTC. This sequence encodes CASSLVIGAPYEQYF. This chain joins TRBV7-2 and TRBJ2-7; D tentatively reads TRBD1 or TRBD2 (5 bases each). Germline loops: CDR1 SGHTA, CDR2 FQGNSA. CDR3 size: 15 residues. The germline V and J ends were trimmed by 1 base and 2 bases, with 12 bases remaining between them. Full variable domain (outside the CDR3, taken from reference TRBV7-2 and TRBJ2-7): GAGVSQSPSNKVTEKGKDVELRCDPISGHTALYWYRQSLGQGLEFLIYFQGNSAPDKSGLPSDRFSAERTGGSVSTLTIQRTQQEDSAVYLCASSLVIGAPYEQYFGPGTRLTVT.